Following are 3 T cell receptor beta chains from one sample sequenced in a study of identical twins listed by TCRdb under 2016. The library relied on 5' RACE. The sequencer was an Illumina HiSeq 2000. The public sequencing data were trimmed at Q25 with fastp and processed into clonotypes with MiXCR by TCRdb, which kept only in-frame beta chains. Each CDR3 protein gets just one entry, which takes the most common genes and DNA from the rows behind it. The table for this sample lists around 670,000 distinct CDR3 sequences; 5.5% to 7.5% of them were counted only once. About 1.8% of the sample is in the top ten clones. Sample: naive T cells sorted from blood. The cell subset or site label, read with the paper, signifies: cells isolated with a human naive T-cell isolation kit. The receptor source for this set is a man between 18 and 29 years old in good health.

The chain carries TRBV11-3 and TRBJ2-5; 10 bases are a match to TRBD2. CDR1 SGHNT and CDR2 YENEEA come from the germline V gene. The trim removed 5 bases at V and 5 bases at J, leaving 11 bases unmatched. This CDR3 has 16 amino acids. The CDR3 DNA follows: TGTGCCAGCAGCCCGGAGGGGACTAGCGTCTGGGAGACCCAGTACTTC. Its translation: CASSPEGTSVWETQYF.

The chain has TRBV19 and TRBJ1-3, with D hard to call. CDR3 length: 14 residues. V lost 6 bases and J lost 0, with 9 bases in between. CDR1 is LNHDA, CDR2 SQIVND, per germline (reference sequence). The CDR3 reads CASRGSHSGNTIYF. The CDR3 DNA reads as TGTGCCAGTAGGGGGTCACACTCTGGAAACACCATATATTTT.

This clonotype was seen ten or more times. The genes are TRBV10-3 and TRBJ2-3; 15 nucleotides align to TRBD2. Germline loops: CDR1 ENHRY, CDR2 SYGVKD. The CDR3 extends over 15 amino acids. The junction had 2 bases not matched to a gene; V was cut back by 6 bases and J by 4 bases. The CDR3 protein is CAISRTSGRADTQYF. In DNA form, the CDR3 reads TGTGCCATCAGCCGGACTAGCGGGAGGGCAGATACGCAGTATTTT.